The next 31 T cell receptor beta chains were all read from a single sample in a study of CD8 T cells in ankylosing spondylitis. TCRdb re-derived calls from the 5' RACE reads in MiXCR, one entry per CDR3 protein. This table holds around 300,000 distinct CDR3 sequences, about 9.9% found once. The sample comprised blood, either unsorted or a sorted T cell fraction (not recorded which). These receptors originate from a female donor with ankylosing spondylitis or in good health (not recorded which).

The CDR3 here is CSARGDTRNEQFF. The CDR3 bases are TGCAGTGCTAGAGGGGACACACGGAATGAGCAGTTCTTC. The chain recombines TRBV20-1 with TRBJ2-1, with D perhaps TRBD1 (6 bases). The V end lost 1 base, the J end lost 7 bases, and 11 bases lay between the germline ends. This CDR3 spans 13 amino acids. Germline CDR1 DFQATT, CDR2 SNEGSKA (reference sequence).

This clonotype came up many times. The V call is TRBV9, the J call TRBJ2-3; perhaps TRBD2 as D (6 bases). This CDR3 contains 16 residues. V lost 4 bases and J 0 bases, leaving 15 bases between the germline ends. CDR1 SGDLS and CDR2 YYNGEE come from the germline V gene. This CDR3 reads CASSPKAGSSTDTQYF. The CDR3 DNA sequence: TGTGCCAGCAGCCCAAAAGCGGGTTCTAGCACAGATACGCAGTATTTT.

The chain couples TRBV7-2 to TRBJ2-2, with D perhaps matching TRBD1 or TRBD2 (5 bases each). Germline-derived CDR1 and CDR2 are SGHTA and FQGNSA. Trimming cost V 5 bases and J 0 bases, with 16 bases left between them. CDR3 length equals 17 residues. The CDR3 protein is CASSPFPRGANTGELFF. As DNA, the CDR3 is TGTGCCAGCAGCCCCTTCCCCCGGGGCGCGAACACCGGGGAGCTGTTTTTT.

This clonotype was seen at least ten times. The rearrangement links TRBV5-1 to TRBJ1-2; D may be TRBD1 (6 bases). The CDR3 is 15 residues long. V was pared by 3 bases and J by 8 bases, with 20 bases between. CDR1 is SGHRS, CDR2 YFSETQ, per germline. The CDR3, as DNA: TGCGCCAGCAGCTCGGGGACACCTGGAGTGGTGGGCTACACCTTC. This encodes CASSSGTPGVVGYTF.

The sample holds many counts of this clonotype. The DNA for the CDR3 is TGCGCCAGCAGTGAGTCGGGGGAGACCCAGTACTTC. This sequence encodes CASSESGETQYF. This sequence joins TRBV10-2 and TRBJ2-5; D remains unclear. CDR3 length: 12 residues. Trimming shortened V by 0 bases and J by 5 bases, and 4 bases separated the two germline ends. Germline values: CDR1 WSHSY, CDR2 SAAADI.

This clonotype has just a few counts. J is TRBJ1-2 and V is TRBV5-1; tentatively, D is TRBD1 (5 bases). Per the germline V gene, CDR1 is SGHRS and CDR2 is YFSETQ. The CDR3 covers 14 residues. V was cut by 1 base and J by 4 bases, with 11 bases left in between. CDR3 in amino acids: CASSLSPGSYGYTF. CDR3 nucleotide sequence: TGCGCCAGCAGCTTGAGCCCAGGGAGCTATGGCTACACCTTC.

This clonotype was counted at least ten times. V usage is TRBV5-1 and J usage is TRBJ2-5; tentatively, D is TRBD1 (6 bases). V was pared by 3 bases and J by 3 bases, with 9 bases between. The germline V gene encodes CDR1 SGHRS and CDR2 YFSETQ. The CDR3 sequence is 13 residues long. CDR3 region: CASSSRTEETQYF. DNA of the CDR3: TGCGCCAGCAGCTCCCGGACAGAAGAGACCCAGTACTTC.

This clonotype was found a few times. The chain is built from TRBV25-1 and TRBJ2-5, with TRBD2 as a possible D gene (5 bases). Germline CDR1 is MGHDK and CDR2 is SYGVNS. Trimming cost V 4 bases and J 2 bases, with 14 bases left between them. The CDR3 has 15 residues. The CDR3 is CASSGGDLAQETQYF. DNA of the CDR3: TGTGCCAGCAGTGGAGGTGATCTAGCTCAAGAGACCCAGTACTTC.

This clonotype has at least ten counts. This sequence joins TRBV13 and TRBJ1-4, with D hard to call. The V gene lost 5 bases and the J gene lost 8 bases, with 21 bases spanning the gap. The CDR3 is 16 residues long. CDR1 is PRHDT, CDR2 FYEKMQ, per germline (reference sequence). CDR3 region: CASSQRRRANGEKLFF. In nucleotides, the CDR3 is TGTGCCAGCAGCCAGCGAAGACGGGCAAATGGGGAAAAACTGTTTTTT.

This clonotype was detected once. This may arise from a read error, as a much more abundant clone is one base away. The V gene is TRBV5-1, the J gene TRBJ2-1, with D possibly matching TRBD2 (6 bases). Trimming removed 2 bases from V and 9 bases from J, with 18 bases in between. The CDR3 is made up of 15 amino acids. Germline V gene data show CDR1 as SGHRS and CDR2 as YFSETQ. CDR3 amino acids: CASSLGMEGSGEQFF. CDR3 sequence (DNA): TGCGCCAGCAGCTTAGGCATGGAGGGTTCCGGTGAGCAGTTCTTC.

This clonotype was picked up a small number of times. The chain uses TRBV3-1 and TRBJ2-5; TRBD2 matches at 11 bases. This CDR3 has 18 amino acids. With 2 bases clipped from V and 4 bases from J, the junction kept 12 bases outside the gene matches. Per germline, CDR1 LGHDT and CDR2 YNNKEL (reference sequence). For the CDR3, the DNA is TGTGCCAGCAGCCAAAAAACTAGCGGGGGCCTCCTGGGAGAGACCCAGTACTTC. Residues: CASSQKTSGGLLGETQYF.

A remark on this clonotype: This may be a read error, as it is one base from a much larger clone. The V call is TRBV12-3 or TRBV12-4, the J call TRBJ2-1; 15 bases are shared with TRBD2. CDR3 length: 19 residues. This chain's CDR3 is CAISVGLAGGFGAYNEQFF. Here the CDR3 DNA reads TGTGCCATCAGTGTAGGACTAGCGGGAGGGTTCGGGGCCTACAATGAGCAGTTCTTC.

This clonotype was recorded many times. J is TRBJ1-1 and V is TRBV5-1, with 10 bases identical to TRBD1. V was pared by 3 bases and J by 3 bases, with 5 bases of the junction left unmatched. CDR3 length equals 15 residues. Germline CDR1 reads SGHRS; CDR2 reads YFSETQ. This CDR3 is CASSSTGGRYTEAFF. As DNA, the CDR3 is TGCGCCAGCAGCTCGACAGGGGGCAGGTACACTGAAGCTTTCTTT.

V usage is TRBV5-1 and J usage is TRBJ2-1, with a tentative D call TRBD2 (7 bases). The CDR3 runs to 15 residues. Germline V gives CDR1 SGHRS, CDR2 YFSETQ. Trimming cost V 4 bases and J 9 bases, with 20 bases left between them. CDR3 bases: TGCGCCAGCAGCCGACGAGGGGGGGAGAAACGTGAGCAGTTCTTC. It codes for CASSRRGGEKREQFF.

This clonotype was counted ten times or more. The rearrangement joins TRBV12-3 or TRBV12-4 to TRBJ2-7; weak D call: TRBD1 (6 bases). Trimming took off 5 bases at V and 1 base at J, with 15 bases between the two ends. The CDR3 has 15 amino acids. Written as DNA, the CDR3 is TGTGCCAGCAGTCTTAGACAGGTTCTTTCCTACGAGCAGTACTTC. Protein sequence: CASSLRQVLSYEQYF.

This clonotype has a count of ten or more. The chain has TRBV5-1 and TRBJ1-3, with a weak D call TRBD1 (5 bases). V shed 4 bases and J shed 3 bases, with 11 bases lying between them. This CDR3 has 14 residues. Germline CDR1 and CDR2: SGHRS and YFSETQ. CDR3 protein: CASSPTGDGNTIYF. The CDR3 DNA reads TGCGCCAGCAGCCCAACAGGTGATGGAAACACCATATATTTT.

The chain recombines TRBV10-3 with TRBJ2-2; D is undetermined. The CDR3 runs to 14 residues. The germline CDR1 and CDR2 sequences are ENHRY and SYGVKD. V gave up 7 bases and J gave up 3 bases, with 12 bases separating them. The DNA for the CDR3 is TGTGCCATCAAGGAGAGGATGGACACCGGGGAGCTGTTTTTT. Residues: CAIKERMDTGELFF.

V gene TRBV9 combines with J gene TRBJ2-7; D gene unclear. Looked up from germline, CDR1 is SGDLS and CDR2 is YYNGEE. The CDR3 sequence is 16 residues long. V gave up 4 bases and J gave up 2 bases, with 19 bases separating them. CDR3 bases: TGTGCCAGCAGCCCCAGGCCCCGGACCTATACCTACGAGCAGTACTTC. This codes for CASSPRPRTYTYEQYF. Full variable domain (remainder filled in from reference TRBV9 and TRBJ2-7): DSGVTQTPKHLITATGQRVTLRCSPRSGDLSVYWYQQSLDQGLQFLIQYYNGEERAKGNILERFSAQQFPDLHSELNLSSLELGDSALYFCASSPRPRTYTYEQYFGPGTRLTVT.

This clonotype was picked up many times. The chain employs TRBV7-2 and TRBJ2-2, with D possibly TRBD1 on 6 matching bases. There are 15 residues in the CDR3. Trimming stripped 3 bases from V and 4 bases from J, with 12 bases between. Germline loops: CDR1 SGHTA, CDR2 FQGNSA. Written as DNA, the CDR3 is TGTGCCAGCAGCTTTCTACAGGGATTCACCGGGGAGCTGTTTTTT. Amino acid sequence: CASSFLQGFTGELFF.

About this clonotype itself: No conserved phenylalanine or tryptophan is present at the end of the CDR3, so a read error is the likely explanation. The CDR3 sequence is CSARDQRGGTDTQYV. The CDR3 region has the DNA TGCAGTGCTAGGGACCAGCGGGGGGGCACAGATACGCAGTATGTT. The chain links TRBV20-1 to TRBJ2-3; 9 nucleotides match TRBD2. The germline V gene has CDR1 DFQATT and CDR2 SNEGSKA (reference sequence). V shed 3 bases, J shed 1 base, and the junction held 5 bases outside the gene matches. The CDR3 length is 15 residues.

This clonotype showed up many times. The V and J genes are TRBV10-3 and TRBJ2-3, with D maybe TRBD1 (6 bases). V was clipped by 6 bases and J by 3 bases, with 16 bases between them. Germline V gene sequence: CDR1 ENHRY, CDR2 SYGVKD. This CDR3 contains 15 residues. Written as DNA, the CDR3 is TGTGCCATCAGCTCGGGACAACTAAGGACAGATACGCAGTATTTT. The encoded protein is CAISSGQLRTDTQYF.

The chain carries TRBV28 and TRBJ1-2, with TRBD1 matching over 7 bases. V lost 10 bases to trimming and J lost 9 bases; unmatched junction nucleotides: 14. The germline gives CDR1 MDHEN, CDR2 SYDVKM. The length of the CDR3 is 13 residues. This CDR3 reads CATQVEGAASYTF. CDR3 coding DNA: TGTGCCACCCAGGTCGAGGGGGCGGCTAGCTACACCTTC.

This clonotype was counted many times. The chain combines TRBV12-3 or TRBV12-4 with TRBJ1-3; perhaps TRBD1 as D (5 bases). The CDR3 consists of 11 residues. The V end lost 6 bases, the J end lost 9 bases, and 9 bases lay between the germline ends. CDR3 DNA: TGTGCCAGCAGGGGACGTGGCACCATATATTTT. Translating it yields CASRGRGTIYF.

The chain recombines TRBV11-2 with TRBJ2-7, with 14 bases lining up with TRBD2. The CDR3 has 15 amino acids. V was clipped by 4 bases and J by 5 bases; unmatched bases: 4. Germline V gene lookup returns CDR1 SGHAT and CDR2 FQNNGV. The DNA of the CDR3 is TGTGCCAGCAGCTACGGGACTAGCGGGAGTAACGAGCAGTACTTC. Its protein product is CASSYGTSGSNEQYF.

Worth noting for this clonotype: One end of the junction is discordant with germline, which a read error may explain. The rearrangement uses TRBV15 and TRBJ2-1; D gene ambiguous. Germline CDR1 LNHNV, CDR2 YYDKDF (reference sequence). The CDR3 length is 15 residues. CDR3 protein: CATSRDNDPYSEQFF. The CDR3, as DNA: TGTGCCACCAGCAGAGATAACGATCCCTACAGTGAGCAGTTCTTC.

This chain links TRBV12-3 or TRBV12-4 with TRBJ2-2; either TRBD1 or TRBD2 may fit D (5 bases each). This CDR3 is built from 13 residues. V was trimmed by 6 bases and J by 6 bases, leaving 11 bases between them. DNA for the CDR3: TGTGCCAGCAGCCGATTGGGACCCGGGGAGCTGTTTTTT. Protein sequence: CASSRLGPGELFF.

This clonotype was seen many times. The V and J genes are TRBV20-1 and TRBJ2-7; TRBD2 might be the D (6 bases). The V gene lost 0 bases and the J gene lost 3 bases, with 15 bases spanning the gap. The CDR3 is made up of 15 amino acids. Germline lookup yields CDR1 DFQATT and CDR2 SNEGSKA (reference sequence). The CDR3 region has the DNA TGCAGTGCTAGAGAGTCAGAGCGGAGGGACTACGAGCAGTACTTC. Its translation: CSARESERRDYEQYF.

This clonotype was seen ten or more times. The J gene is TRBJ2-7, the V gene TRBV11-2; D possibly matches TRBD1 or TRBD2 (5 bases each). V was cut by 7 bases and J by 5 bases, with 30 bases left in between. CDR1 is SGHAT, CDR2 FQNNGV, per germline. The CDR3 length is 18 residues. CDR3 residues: CASTKEIGPGRGRHEQYF. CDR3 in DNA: TGTGCCAGCACCAAAGAGATCGGCCCGGGGCGAGGGCGACACGAGCAGTACTTC.

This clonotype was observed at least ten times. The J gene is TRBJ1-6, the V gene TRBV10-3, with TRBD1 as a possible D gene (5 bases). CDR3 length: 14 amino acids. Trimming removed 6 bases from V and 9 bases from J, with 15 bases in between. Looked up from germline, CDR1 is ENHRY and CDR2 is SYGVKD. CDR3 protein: CAIRGGTDSSPLHF. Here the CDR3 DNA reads TGTGCCATCAGGGGCGGGACCGACTCTTCACCCCTCCACTTT.

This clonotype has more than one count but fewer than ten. The CDR3 loop is CASSPHQGVFSETQYF. The DNA for the CDR3 is TGCGCCAGCAGCCCCCACCAGGGGGTATTTTCGGAGACCCAGTACTTC. V is TRBV5-1 and J is TRBJ2-5; 7 positions match TRBD1. Germline CDR1 and CDR2: SGHRS and YFSETQ. V gave up 4 bases and J gave up 5 bases; unmatched junction bases: 14. The CDR3 consists of 16 residues.

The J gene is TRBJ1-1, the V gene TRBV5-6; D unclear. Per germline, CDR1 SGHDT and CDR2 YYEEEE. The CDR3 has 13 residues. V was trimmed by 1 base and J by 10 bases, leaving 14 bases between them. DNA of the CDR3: TGTGCCAGCAGCTTGCAGGTCAAGGACTCAGCTTTCTTT. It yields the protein CASSLQVKDSAFF.